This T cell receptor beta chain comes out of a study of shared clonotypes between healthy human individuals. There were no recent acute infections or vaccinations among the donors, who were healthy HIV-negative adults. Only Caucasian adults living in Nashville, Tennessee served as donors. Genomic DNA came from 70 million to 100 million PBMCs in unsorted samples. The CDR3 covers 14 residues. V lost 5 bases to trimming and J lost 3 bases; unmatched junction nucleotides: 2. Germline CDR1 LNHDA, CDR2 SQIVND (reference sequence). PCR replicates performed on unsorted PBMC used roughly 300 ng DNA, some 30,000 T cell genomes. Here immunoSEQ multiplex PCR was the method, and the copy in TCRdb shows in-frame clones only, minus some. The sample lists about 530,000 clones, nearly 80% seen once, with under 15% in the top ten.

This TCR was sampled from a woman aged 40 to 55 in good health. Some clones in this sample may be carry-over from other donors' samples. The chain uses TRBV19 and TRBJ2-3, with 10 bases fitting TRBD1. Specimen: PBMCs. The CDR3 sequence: CASSRTGGTDTQYF. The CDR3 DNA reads TGTGCCAGTAGTCGGACAGGGGGAACAGATACGCAGTATTTT. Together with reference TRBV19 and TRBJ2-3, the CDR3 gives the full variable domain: DGGITQSPKYLFRKEGQNVTLSCEQNLNHDAMYWYRQDPGQGLRLIYYSQIVNDFQKGDIAEGYSVSREKKESFPLTVTSAQKNPTAFYLCASSRTGGTDTQYFGPGTRLTVL.